A selection of T cell receptor beta chains follows, all from one sample in a study of blood T cell repertoires in COVID-19. The assay was immunoSEQ multiplex PCR, and TCRdb's table has in-frame clones only and misses some. The sample has a few hundred thousand clones; roughly 88% are singletons. Source material: PBMCs or T cells enriched from blood (not recorded which). The origin of the receptors is a woman in her twenties or thirties who had recovered from COVID-19. Each CDR3 is given with its conserved first and last residue. A D gene is named only where the DNA matches it firmly. Clone size is stated in some rows and not others, as once, few, many or a class when expanded.

v_call	d_call	j_call	clone_size	cdr3_length	cdr3_nt	cdr3_aa
TRBV3-1/TRBV3-2	NA	TRBJ1-5	NA	12	TGTGCCAGCAGCTGGGGGGATCAGCCCCAGCATTTT	CASSWGDQPQHF
TRBV20-1	NA	TRBJ2-7	NA	11	TGCAGTGCTAGTGAACCGGACGAGCAGTACTTC	CSASEPDEQYF
TRBV6-5	NA	TRBJ1-1	NA	16	TGTGCCAGCAGTTACCCAGCCCGGGTGTCCCCGACTGAAGCTTTCTTT	CASSYPARVSPTEAFF
TRBV27	TRBD1	TRBJ1-2	NA	17	TGTGCCAGCAGTTTATCCCCGGACAGGGGAGGTAACTATGGCTACACCTTC	CASSLSPDRGGNYGYTF
TRBV18	NA	TRBJ2-3	NA	15	TGTGCCAGCTCACCACAATTCCGTAGCACAGATACGCAGTATTTT	CASSPQFRSTDTQYF
TRBV11-3	NA	TRBJ2-1	NA	13	TGTGCCAGCAGCTCTAGACCGTACACTGAGCAGTTCTTC	CASSSRPYTEQFF
TRBV6-5	TRBD1	TRBJ2-2	NA	15	TGTGCCAACGGCAGGGGACAGGGAATCACCGGGGAGCTGTTTTTT	CANGRGQGITGELFF
TRBV28	TRBD2	TRBJ2-7	NA	16	TGTGCCAGCAGTTCAAGACTAGCGGGGGGGACCTACGAGCAGTACTTC	CASSSRLAGGTYEQYF
TRBV25-1	NA	TRBJ2-2	NA	13	TGTGCCAGCACCCCTCTGAACACCGGGGAGCTGTTTTTT	CASTPLNTGELFF
TRBV5-6	NA	TRBJ1-2	NA	14	TGTGCCAGCAGCTTGAGTCAGGGAACCTATGGCTACACCTTC	CASSLSQGTYGYTF
TRBV7-9	TRBD1	TRBJ1-1	NA	14	TGTGCCAGCAGCTTAACAGGGGGCGGGTCTGGAGCTTTCTTT	CASSLTGGGSGAFF
TRBV4-1	TRBD1	TRBJ1-2	NA	16	TGCGCCAGCAGTCTCTTGGGACAGGGGATTTCCTATGGCTACACCTTC	CASSLLGQGISYGYTF
TRBV12-3/TRBV12-4	NA	TRBJ1-2	NA	13	TGTGCCAGCAGCTCCCGGCGACTCAGTGGCTACACCTTC	CASSSRRLSGYTF
TRBV18	TRBD2	TRBJ2-5	NA	16	TGTGCCAGCTCACGAATCGGGCGGGGGGCGCAAGAGACCCAGTACTTC	CASSRIGRGAQETQYF
TRBV27	NA	TRBJ2-1	NA	15	TGTGCCAGCAGTTTATCTAGCGGTCCCTACAATGAGCAGTTCTTC	CASSLSSGPYNEQFF
TRBV5-1	NA	TRBJ1-2	NA	14	TGCGCCAGCAGCCCACAAACAGGGTGGGGAGGCTACACCTTC	CASSPQTGWGGYTF
TRBV25-1	NA	TRBJ1-1	NA	13	TGTGCCAGCAGTGAGGGGAGGTGGACTGAAGCTTTCTTT	CASSEGRWTEAFF
TRBV19	TRBD2	TRBJ2-3	NA	15	TGTGCCAGTAGTATGGGGGACGGGGGGACAGATACGCAGTATTTT	CASSMGDGGTDTQYF
TRBV28	NA	TRBJ1-1	once	14	TGTGCCAGCAGTTTTGAGCACCTGAACACTGAAGCTTTCTTT	CASSFEHLNTEAFF